The 4 T cell receptor beta chains listed next were all sequenced from one sample in a study of T cells in Graves' hyperthyroidism and ophthalmopathy. Researchers amplified the TCR beta CDR3 regions from RNA transcripts. TCR CDR3 underwent first-round RT-PCR with the HTBI primer set. One entry per CDR3 protein results from TCRdb running MiXCR on the multiplex PCR reads. The repertoire holds hundreds of thousands of distinct CDR3 sequences, with 16% as singletons. The sequenced sample consisted of blood. The source is a woman between 18 and 29 years old with Graves' hyperthyroidism.

The rearrangement joins TRBV12-3 or TRBV12-4 to TRBJ1-5, with D tentatively TRBD1 (5 bases). The CDR3 is 15 amino acids. Deletions cut 1 base from V and 0 bases from J, with 7 bases between. The CDR3 DNA follows: TGTGCCAGCAGTTTAGGGGGGTTTAGCAATCAGCCCCAGCATTTT. Translated, it gives CASSLGGFSNQPQHF.

The J gene is TRBJ1-5, the V gene TRBV4-2; D is unresolved. V lost 0 bases and J lost 6, with 9 bases in between. The CDR3 has 14 amino acids. Per germline, CDR1 LGHNA and CDR2 YNFKEQ. CDR3 bases: TGTGCCAGCAGCCAAGACAGGATTGGTCAGCCCCAGCATTTT. Its translation: CASSQDRIGQPQHF.

There are many counts of this clonotype. The rearrangement links TRBV20-1 to TRBJ1-1, with D perhaps TRBD1 (6 bases). CDR3 size: 15 residues. CDR1 is DFQATT, CDR2 SNEGSKA, per germline (reference sequence). V gave up 3 bases and J gave up 1 base, with 15 bases separating them. As DNA, the CDR3 is TGCAGTGCTAGCCGAGGCAGGGGCCAGAACACTGAAGCTTTCTTT. Protein product: CSASRGRGQNTEAFF.

The J gene is TRBJ2-7, the V gene TRBV10-3; D is uncertain. Germline CDR1 reads ENHRY; CDR2 reads SYGVKD. CDR3 size: 11 residues. Trimming stripped 3 bases from V and 3 bases from J, with 3 bases between. The CDR3 is CAISEYYEQYF. The CDR3 bases are TGTGCCATCAGTGAATACTACGAGCAGTACTTC.